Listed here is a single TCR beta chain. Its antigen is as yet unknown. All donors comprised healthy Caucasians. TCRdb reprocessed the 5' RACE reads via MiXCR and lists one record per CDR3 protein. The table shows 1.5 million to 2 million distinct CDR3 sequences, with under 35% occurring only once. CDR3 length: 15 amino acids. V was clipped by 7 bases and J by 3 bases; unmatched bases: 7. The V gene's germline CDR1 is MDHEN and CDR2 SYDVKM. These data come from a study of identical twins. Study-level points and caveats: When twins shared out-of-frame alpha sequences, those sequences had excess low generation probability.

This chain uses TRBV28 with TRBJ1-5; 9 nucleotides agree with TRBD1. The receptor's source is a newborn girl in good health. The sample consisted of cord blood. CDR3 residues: CASTLGTGLNQPQHF. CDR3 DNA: TGTGCCAGCACCTTGGGGACAGGGCTCAATCAGCCCCAGCATTTT.